The next 12 T cell receptor beta chains were all read from a single sample in a study of T cells in women clearing cervical HPV infection. The table came from immunoSEQ multiplex PCR; TCRdb's copy has only in-frame clones and leaves some out. The table lists some 41,000 clones. Sequencing was carried out using blood buffy coat. Receptors were obtained from a woman between 18 and 69 years old with a cervical HPV16 infection that either progressed to CIN3+ or cleared (not recorded which).

About this clone itself: Sequencing ends 3 residues short of the CDR3 end; the germline J gene provides the rest. This chain links TRBV19 with TRBJ1-2; 9 bases match TRBD1. Germline V gene lookup returns CDR1 LNHDA and CDR2 SQIVND (reference sequence). After removal of 6 bases from V and 7 bases from J, the junction contained 15 bases not matched to a gene. CDR3 length equals 16 residues. CDR3 bases read: TGTGCCAGTAGCGCATTGACGGGACAGGGCCTGGGTGGC. Its protein is CASSALTGQGLGG. The complete CDR3 protein is CASSALTGQGLGGYTF.

As to this clone: The CDR3 end lies 3 residues beyond the end of the read and is filled in from the germline J gene. The rearrangement links TRBV5-1 to TRBJ1-1; 10 bases are shared with TRBD1. CDR1 and CDR2 (germline): SGHRS, YFSETQ. This CDR3 is 16 amino acids long. Trimming took 4 bases from V and 1 from J; bases not matched to a gene: 7. The CDR3 is CASSEGQGGRNTEAFF. The sequenced part of the CDR3 DNA is TGCGCCAGCAGCGAAGGACAGGGGGGACGGAACACTGAA.

About this clone itself: The CDR3 end lies 3 residues beyond the end of the read and is filled in from the germline J gene. This sequence joins TRBV7-6 and TRBJ2-5; TRBD2 is a possible D gene (5 bases). This CDR3 contains 18 residues. V dropped 1 base and J dropped 0 bases, with 18 bases sitting between them. Germline CDR1 SGHVS, CDR2 FNYEAQ. The sequenced part of the CDR3 DNA is TGTGCCAGCAGCTTAGTTCCCGACTACGAAACTTACCAAGAGACC. Translating it yields CASSLVPDYETYQET. The full CDR3 is CASSLVPDYETYQETQYF.

In regard to this clone: The CDR3 goes on 3 residues after the read ends, and that part is filled in from the germline J gene. Different DNA sequences within this sample yield the same CDR3. This rearrangement joins TRBV13 to TRBJ2-3; TRBD2 matches 12 bases. In germline, CDR1 is PRHDT, CDR2 FYEKMQ (reference sequence). Trimming took 5 bases from V and 4 from J; bases not matched to a gene: 19. This CDR3 comprises 20 residues. The sequenced CDR3 bases are TGTGCCAGCAGCGCCCAATATCTTGGCCTAGCGGGGGGGCCCGCAGATACG. Its protein is CASSAQYLGLAGGPADT. From start to end, the CDR3 is CASSAQYLGLAGGPADTQYF.

Details on this clone: The read ends 3 residues early relative to the CDR3; the germline J gene fills the gap. This sequence joins TRBV7-9 and TRBJ2-1, with 7 positions matching TRBD2. This CDR3 comprises 12 residues. Per the germline V gene, CDR1 is SEHNR and CDR2 is FQNEAQ (reference sequence). Unmatched junction bases numbered 6, after V lost 8 bases and J lost 8 bases. The CDR3 DNA, read in part, is TGTGCCAGCCAGACTGCGGGGGATGAG. Protein: CASQTAGDE. The CDR3 reads in full as CASQTAGDEQFF.

A note on this clone: The sequence runs out 3 residues before the end of the CDR3; the remainder is reconstructed from the germline J gene. J is TRBJ2-7 and V is TRBV5-6; D gene unclear. This CDR3 is 13 amino acids long. With 1 base removed from V and 3 bases from J, the gap between germline ends came to 8 bases. Germline V gene data show CDR1 as SGHDT and CDR2 as YYEEEE. The CDR3 region is CASSLKSSYEQYF. The CDR3 bases that were read are TGTGCCAGCAGCTTGAAATCTAGCTACGAG.

About this clone itself: The sequence runs out 3 residues before the end of the CDR3; the remainder is reconstructed from the germline J gene. V usage is TRBV7-9 and J usage is TRBJ1-2; D is unresolved. CDR3 length: 13 amino acids. Germline values: CDR1 SEHNR, CDR2 FQNEAQ (reference sequence). Trimming pared 5 bases from V and 5 bases from J, leaving 12 bases between. The CDR3 here is CASSQGQVYGYTF. The CDR3 DNA, read in part, is TGTGCCAGCAGCCAAGGGCAGGTTTATGGC.

As for this clone: The read falls 3 residues short of the CDR3 end, and the missing part is taken from the germline J gene. V is TRBV29-1 and J is TRBJ1-2; 9 positions match TRBD1. This CDR3 is 12 amino acids long. Germline CDR1 and CDR2: SQVTM and ANQGSEA. V was pared by 7 bases and J by 4 bases, with 4 bases of the junction left unmatched. CDR3 DNA (partial): TGCAGCGCGACAGGGGGAAGCTATGGC. Translating gives CSATGGSYG. The complete CDR3 sequence is CSATGGSYGYTF.

Regarding this clone: Read data end 3 residues before the CDR3 end; the end is taken from the germline J gene. V and J are TRBV19 and TRBJ2-4; 10 bases are a match to TRBD1. V shed 4 bases and J 7 bases; nucleotides not matched to a gene: 10. Germline lookup yields CDR1 LNHDA and CDR2 SQIVND (reference sequence). The CDR3 extends over 16 amino acids. The sequenced CDR3 bases are TGTGCCAGTAGTACCTCGGACAGGGGGGCAAGGAACATT. It specifies CASSTSDRGARNI. In full, the CDR3 is CASSTSDRGARNIQYF.

As to this clone: With the read ending 3 residues before the CDR3 end, the germline J gene is used to fill in that end. The chain recombines TRBV6-1 with TRBJ2-1; TRBD2 matches at 10 bases. Germline V gene data show CDR1 as MNHNS and CDR2 as SASEGT. The V gene end was trimmed by 5 bases and the J gene end by 6 bases; junction bases not matched to a gene: 7. The CDR3 length is 15 residues. CDR3 bases read: TGTGCCAGCAGTCAAGGGATAGCGGGAGGCAATGAG. This translates into CASSQGIAGGNE. In full, the CDR3 is CASSQGIAGGNEQFF.

Concerning this clone itself: With the read ending 3 residues before the CDR3 end, the germline J gene is used to fill in that end. This chain links TRBV10-1 with TRBJ1-1; D remains ambiguous. Germline V gene lookup returns CDR1 WNHNN and CDR2 SYGVQD (reference sequence). This CDR3 has 15 residues. V lost 6 bases to trimming and J lost 2 bases, with 16 bases between them. The sequenced part of the CDR3 DNA is TGCGCCAGCAGCCTAGACCAAGCGCCAAACACTGAA. Protein product: CASSLDQAPNTE. The entire CDR3 protein is CASSLDQAPNTEAFF.

To note about this clone: Read sequence stops 3 residues before the CDR3 end, and the germline J gene provides the missing end. The gene calls are TRBV11-1 and TRBJ2-1; the match to TRBD1 covers 9 bases. With 5 bases clipped from V and 7 bases from J, the junction kept 9 bases outside the gene matches. The CDR3 runs 15 residues. Germline V lookup: CDR1 SGHAT, CDR2 FQDESV (reference sequence). The CDR3 protein is CASSRGQGIWNEQFF. The sequenced CDR3 bases are TGTGCCAGCAGCCGGGGACAGGGCATTTGGAATGAG.